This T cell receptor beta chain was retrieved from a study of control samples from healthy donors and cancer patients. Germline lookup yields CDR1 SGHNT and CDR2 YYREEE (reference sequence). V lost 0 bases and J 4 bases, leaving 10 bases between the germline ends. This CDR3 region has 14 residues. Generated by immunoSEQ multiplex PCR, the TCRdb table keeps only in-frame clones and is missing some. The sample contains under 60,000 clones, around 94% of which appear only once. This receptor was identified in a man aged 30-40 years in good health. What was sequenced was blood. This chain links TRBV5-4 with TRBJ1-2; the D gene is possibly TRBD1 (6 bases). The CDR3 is CASSLEQGTYGYTF. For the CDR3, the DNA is TGTGCCAGCAGCTTGGAACAGGGCACCTATGGCTACACCTTC.